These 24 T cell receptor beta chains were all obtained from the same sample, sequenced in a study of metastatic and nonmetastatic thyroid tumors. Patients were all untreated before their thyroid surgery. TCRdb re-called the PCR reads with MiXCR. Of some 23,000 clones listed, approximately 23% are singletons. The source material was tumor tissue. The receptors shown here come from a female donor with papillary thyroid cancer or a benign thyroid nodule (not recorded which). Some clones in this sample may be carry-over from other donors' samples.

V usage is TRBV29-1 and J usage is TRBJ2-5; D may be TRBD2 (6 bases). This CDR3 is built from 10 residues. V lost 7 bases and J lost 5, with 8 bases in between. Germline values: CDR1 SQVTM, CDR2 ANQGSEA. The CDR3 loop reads CSAGGETQYF. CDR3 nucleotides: TGCAGCGCAGGAGGGGAGACCCAGTACTTC.

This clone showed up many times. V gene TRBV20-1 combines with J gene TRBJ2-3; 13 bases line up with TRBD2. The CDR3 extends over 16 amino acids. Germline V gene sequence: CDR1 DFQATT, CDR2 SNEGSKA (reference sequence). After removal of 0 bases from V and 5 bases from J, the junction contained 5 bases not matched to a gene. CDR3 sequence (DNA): TGCAGTGCTAGAGATCCGACTAGCGGGAGGTTAGATACGCAGTATTTT. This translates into CSARDPTSGRLDTQYF.

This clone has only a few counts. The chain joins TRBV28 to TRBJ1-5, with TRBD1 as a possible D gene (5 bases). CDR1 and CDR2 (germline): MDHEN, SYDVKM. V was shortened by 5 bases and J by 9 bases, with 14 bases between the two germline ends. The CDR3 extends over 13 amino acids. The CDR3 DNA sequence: TGTGCCAGCAGTCCAGGGACCGATCGGCCCCAGCATTTT. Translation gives CASSPGTDRPQHF.

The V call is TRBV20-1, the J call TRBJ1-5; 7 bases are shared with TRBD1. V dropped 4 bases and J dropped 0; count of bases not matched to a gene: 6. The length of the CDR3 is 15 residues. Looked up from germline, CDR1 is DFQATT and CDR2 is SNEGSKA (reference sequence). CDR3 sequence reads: CSATTGTASNQPQHF. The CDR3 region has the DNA TGCAGTGCTACGACAGGGACTGCTAGCAATCAGCCCCAGCATTTT.

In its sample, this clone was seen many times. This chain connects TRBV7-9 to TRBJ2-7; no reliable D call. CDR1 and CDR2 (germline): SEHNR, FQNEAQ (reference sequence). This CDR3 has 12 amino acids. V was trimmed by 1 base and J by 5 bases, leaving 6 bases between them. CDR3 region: CASSLGEDEQYF. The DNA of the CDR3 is TGTGCCAGCAGCTTAGGGGAAGACGAGCAGTACTTC.

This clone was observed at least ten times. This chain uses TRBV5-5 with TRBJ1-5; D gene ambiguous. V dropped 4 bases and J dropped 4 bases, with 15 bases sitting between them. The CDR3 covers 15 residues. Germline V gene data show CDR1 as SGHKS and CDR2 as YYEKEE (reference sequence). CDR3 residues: CASSQEHKINQPQHF. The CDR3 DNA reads TGTGCCAGCAGCCAAGAACACAAGATTAATCAGCCCCAGCATTTT.

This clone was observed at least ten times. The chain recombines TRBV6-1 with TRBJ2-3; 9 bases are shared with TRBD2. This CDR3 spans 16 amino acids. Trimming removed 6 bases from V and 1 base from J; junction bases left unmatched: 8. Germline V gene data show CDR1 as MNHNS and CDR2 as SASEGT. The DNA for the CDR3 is TGTGCCAGCAGCCAAGCTAGCGGGACCCGCACAGATACGCAGTATTTT. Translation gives CASSQASGTRTDTQYF.

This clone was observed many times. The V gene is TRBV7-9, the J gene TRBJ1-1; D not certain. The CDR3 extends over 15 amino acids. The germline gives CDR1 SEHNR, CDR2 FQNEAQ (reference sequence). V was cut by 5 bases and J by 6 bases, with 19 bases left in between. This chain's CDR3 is CASSRPNPWSAEAFF. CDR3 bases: TGTGCCAGCAGCCGGCCCAACCCCTGGTCGGCTGAAGCTTTCTTT. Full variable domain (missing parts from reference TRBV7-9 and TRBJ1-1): DTGVSQNPRHKITKRGQNVTFRCDPISEHNRLYWYRQTLGQGPEFLTYFQNEAQLEKSRLLSDRFSAERPKGSFSTLEIQRTEQGDSAMYLCASSRPNPWSAEAFFGQGTRLTVV.

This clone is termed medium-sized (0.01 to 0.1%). CDR3 sequence reads: CASSEASTAAKNIQYF. In DNA form, the CDR3 reads TGTGCCAGCAGTGAAGCTTCGACAGCAGCCAAAAACATTCAGTACTTC. This chain joins TRBV6-1 and TRBJ2-4, with D possibly matching TRBD1 (5 bases). V lost 0 bases and J lost 0, with 9 bases in between. This CDR3 is 16 amino acids long. Germline CDR1 reads MNHNS; CDR2 reads SASEGT.

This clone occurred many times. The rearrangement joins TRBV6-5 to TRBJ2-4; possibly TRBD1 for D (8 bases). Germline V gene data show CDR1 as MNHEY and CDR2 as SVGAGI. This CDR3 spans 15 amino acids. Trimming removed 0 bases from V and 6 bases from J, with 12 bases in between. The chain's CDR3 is CASSYSTGEGNIQYF. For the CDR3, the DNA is TGTGCCAGCAGTTACTCGACAGGGGAGGGAAACATTCAGTACTTC.

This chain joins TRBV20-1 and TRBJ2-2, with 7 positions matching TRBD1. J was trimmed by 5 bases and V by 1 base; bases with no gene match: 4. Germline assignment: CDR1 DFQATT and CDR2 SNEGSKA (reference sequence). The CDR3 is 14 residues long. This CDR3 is CSARGATGTGELFF. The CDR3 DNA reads TGCAGTGCTAGAGGGGCGACAGGGACCGGGGAGCTGTTTTTT.

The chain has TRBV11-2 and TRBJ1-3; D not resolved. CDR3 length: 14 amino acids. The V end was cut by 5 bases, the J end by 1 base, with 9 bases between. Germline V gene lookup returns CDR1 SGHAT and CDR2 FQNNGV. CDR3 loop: CASSIRGSGNTIYF. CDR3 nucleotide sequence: TGTGCCAGCAGCATAAGAGGATCTGGAAACACCATATATTTT.

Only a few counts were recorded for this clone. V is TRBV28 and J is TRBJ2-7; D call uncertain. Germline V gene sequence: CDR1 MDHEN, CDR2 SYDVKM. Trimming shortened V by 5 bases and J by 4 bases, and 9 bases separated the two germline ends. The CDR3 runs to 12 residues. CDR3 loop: CASSPSYYEQYF. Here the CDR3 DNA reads TGTGCCAGCAGTCCCAGTTATTACGAGCAGTACTTC.

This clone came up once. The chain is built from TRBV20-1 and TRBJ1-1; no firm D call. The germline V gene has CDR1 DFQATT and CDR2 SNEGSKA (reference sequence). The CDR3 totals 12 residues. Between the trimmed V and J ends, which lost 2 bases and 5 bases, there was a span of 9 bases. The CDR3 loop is CSARMGYTEAFF. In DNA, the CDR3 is TGCAGTGCTAGAATGGGTTATACTGAAGCTTTCTTT.

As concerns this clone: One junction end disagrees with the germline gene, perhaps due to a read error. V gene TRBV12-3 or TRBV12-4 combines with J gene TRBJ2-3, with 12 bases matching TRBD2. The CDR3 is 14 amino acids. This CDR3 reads CAISLAGGPDTQYF. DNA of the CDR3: TGTGCCATCAGTCTAGCGGGAGGGCCAGATACGCAGTATTTT.

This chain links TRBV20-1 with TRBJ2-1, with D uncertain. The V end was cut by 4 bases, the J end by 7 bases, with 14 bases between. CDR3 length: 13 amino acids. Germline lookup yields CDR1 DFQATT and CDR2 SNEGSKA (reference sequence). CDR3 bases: TGCAGTGCTATGGTCATCCCTGGGAATGAGCAGTTCTTC. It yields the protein CSAMVIPGNEQFF.

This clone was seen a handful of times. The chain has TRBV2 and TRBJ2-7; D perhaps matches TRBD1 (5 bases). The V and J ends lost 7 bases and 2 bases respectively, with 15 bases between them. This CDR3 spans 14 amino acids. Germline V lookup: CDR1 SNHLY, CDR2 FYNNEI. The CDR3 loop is CASTVARGTYEQYF. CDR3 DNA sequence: TGTGCCAGCACAGTCGCAAGGGGTACCTACGAGCAGTACTTC.

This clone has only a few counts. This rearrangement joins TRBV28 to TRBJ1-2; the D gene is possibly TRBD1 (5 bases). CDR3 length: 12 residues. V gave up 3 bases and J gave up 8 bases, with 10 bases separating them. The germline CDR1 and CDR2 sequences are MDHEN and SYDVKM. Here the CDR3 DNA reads TGTGCCAGCAGTTTCGGTGGGGACGGCTACACCTTC. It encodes CASSFGGDGYTF.

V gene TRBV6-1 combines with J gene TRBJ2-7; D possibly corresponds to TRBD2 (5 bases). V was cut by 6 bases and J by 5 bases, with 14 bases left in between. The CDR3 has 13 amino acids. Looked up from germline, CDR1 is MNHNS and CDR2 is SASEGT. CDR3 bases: TGTGCCAGCAGCCGGTACGGGGTCCACGAGCAGTACTTC. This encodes CASSRYGVHEQYF.

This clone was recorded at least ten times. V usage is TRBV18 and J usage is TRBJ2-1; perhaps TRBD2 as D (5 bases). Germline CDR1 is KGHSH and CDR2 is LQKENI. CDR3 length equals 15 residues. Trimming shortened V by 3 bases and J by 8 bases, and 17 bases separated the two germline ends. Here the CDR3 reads CASSPSGVVEDEQFF. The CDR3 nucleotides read TGTGCCAGCTCACCTTCCGGGGTAGTCGAGGATGAGCAGTTCTTC.

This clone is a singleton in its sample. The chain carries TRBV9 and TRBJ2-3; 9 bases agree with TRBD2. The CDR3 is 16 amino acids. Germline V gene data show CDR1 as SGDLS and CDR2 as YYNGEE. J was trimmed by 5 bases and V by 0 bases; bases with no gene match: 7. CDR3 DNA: TGTGCCAGCAGCGTAGGAGGCGGGAGGGCCCAAGATACGCAGTATTTT. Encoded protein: CASSVGGGRAQDTQYF.

CDR3 region: CASSHTFLGEHTDTQYF. CDR3 in DNA: TGTGCCAGCAGTCATACCTTTTTAGGGGAACACACAGATACGCAGTATTTT. V gene TRBV6-5 combines with J gene TRBJ2-3; D is perhaps TRBD1 (5 bases). Trimming left V 5 bases short and J 2 bases short, with 20 bases between. The CDR3 has 17 residues. Germline V gives CDR1 MNHEY, CDR2 SVGAGI.

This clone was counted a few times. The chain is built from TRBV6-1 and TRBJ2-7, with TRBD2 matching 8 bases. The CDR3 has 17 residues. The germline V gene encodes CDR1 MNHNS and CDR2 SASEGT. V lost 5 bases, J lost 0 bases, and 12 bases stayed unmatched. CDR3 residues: CASSSITLAAISYEQYF. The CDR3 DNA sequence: TGTGCCAGCAGTTCCATTACACTAGCGGCAATCTCCTACGAGCAGTACTTC.

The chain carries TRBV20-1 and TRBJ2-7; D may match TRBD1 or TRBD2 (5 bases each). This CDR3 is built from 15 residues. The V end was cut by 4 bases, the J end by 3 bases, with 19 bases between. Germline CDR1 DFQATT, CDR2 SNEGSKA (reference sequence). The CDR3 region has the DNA TGCAGTGCTATGATGACTATCGGGGCCGGCTACGAGCAGTACTTC. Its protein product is CSAMMTIGAGYEQYF.